Following are 25 T cell receptor beta chains from one sample sequenced in a study of T cell changes during pregnancy in multiple sclerosis. Profiling relied on immunoSEQ multiplex PCR, and the TCRdb table lists in-frame clones only, not all of them. The table has about 100,000 clones, approximately 94% seen once. Sequenced material: peripheral blood, taken before pregnancy. All receptors come from a female donor with multiple sclerosis, enrolled in a pregnancy study.

V usage is TRBV27 and J usage is TRBJ1-1; 8 bases are shared with TRBD1. Germline loops: CDR1 MNHEY, CDR2 SMNVEV (reference sequence). The ends lost 5 bases at V and 8 bases at J; junction bases unmatched: 7. CDR3 length: 13 amino acids. CDR3 sequence: CASSQGTGSEAFF. The DNA of the CDR3 is TGTGCCAGCAGTCAAGGGACAGGCTCCGAAGCTTTCTTT.

The rearrangement uses TRBV5-6 and TRBJ2-1; D is perhaps TRBD1 (5 bases). The CDR3 is made up of 14 amino acids. Germline CDR1 reads SGHDT; CDR2 reads YYEEEE. Trimming pared 4 bases from V and 2 bases from J, leaving 10 bases between. CDR3 protein: CASSVDITYNEQFF. As DNA, the CDR3 is TGTGCCAGCAGCGTGGACATCACCTACAATGAGCAGTTCTTC.

The genes are TRBV2 and TRBJ2-1; 7 bases line up with TRBD2. After removal of 2 bases from V and 5 bases from J, the junction contained 12 bases not matched to a gene. The CDR3 spans 17 residues. Germline CDR1 SNHLY, CDR2 FYNNEI. This CDR3 reads CASSEHEGRAADNEQFF. The CDR3 coding sequence is TGTGCCAGCAGTGAACACGAGGGGAGGGCGGCTGACAATGAGCAGTTCTTC.

The chain couples TRBV6-1 to TRBJ1-5; D is perhaps TRBD1 (5 bases). This CDR3 is built from 14 residues. V lost 7 bases, J lost 4 bases, and 14 bases lay in between. The germline V gene has CDR1 MNHNS and CDR2 SASEGT. The CDR3 sequence is CASTILGGNQPQHF. The CDR3, as DNA: TGTGCCAGCACAATACTCGGGGGGAATCAGCCCCAGCATTTT.

CDR3 sequence: CASSARTSGETQYF. In DNA form, the CDR3 reads TGTGCCAGCAGTGCCAGGACTAGCGGGGAGACCCAGTACTTC. The chain recombines TRBV28 with TRBJ2-5, with 11 bases identical to TRBD2. The CDR3 length is 14 residues. Germline V gives CDR1 MDHEN, CDR2 SYDVKM. V gave up 5 bases and J gave up 5 bases; unmatched junction bases: 4.

The genes are TRBV4-1 and TRBJ2-5; 10 nucleotides match TRBD2. V lost 0 bases to trimming and J lost 4 bases; unmatched junction nucleotides: 11. The CDR3 is made up of 18 amino acids. Germline CDR1 is MGHRA and CDR2 is YSYEKL. The CDR3 region is CASSQDSGSGRMRETQYF. DNA for the CDR3: TGCGCCAGCAGCCAAGATTCGGGTAGCGGGAGGATGAGAGAGACCCAGTACTTC.

V and J are TRBV27 and TRBJ2-7; tentative D call: TRBD1 (5 bases). Trimming pared 4 bases from V and 3 bases from J, leaving 10 bases between. The germline CDR1 and CDR2 sequences are MNHEY and SMNVEV (reference sequence). The CDR3 sequence is 13 residues long. The CDR3: CASSSNQGYEQYF. CDR3 coding DNA: TGTGCCAGCAGTTCAAACCAGGGCTACGAGCAGTACTTC.

The chain recombines TRBV27 with TRBJ2-3, with 10 nucleotides matching TRBD2. V trimming: 6 bases; J trimming: 6 bases; junction bases outside the gene matches: 3. Germline V gene sequence: CDR1 MNHEY, CDR2 SMNVEV (reference sequence). The CDR3 is made up of 13 amino acids. The CDR3 sequence: CASRLAGSDTQYF. In DNA, the CDR3 is TGTGCCAGCAGACTAGCGGGAAGCGATACGCAGTATTTT.

The DNA of the CDR3 is TGTGCCAGCAGCCAACACAGGGACTACGAGCAGTACTTC. Translating it yields CASSQHRDYEQYF. V gene TRBV6-5 combines with J gene TRBJ2-7; possibly TRBD1 for D (6 bases). Germline lookup yields CDR1 MNHEY and CDR2 SVGAGI. The CDR3 is made up of 13 amino acids. V shed 6 bases and J shed 3 bases, with 12 bases lying between them.

The rearrangement links TRBV19 to TRBJ1-1; 10 bases line up with TRBD1. This CDR3 has 12 amino acids. Germline CDR1 reads LNHDA; CDR2 reads SQIVND (reference sequence). After removal of 6 bases from V and 12 bases from J, the junction contained 7 bases not matched to a gene. The CDR3 DNA reads as TGTGCCAGTAGCCTGGGACAGGGGTTTACTTTCTTT. This encodes CASSLGQGFTFF. The whole variable domain, remainder taken from reference TRBV19 and TRBJ1-1, is DGGITQSPKYLFRKEGQNVTLSCEQNLNHDAMYWYRQDPGQGLRLIYYSQIVNDFQKGDIAEGYSVSREKKESFPLTVTSAQKNPTAFYLCASSLGQGFTFFGQGTRLTVV.

The chain has TRBV10-3 and TRBJ2-2, with 7 bases lining up with TRBD1. The V gene's germline CDR1 is ENHRY and CDR2 SYGVKD. CDR3 length equals 14 residues. V gave up 5 bases and J gave up 1 base; unmatched junction bases: 1. The CDR3 sequence is CAISQGENTGELFF. The CDR3 DNA is TGTGCCATCAGTCAGGGGGAGAACACCGGGGAGCTGTTTTTT.

The CDR3 is CASSVAGTGNEQYF. In DNA, the CDR3 is TGTGCCAGCAGTGTCGCGGGGACAGGGAACGAGCAGTACTTC. The chain combines TRBV28 with TRBJ2-7; 9 bases match TRBD1. Germline CDR1 MDHEN, CDR2 SYDVKM. CDR3 length: 14 residues. Trimming removed 5 bases from V and 5 bases from J; junction bases left unmatched: 7.

This rearrangement joins TRBV5-1 to TRBJ2-7; 11 positions agree with TRBD1. This CDR3 has 15 amino acids. CDR1 and CDR2 (germline): SGHRS, YFSETQ. The V segment lost 4 bases and the J segment 5 bases; nucleotides outside the gene matches: 8. CDR3 in amino acids: CASSQPDRGPHEQYF. In DNA, the CDR3 is TGCGCCAGCAGCCAGCCGGACAGGGGGCCCCACGAGCAGTACTTC.

The chain carries TRBV29-1 and TRBJ2-3; no firm D call. The germline gives CDR1 SQVTM, CDR2 ANQGSEA. The V end lost 3 bases, the J end lost 3 bases, and 7 bases lay between the germline ends. The CDR3 contains 12 residues. The CDR3 region has the DNA TGCAGCGTTGAGGGCGAAACAGATACGCAGTATTTT. Its protein product is CSVEGETDTQYF.

The J gene is TRBJ1-2, the V gene TRBV7-9; 9 bases agree with TRBD1. V shed 4 bases and J 1 base; nucleotides not matched to a gene: 4. The CDR3 totals 15 residues. Germline V CDR1 and CDR2: SEHNR, FQNEAQ (reference sequence). DNA of the CDR3: TGTGCCAGCAGCTCGACGGGACAGGGTAACTATGGCTACACCTTC. This sequence encodes CASSSTGQGNYGYTF.

V is TRBV30 and J is TRBJ2-7, with TRBD2 identical over 7 bases. This CDR3 has 16 residues. CDR1 GTSNPN and CDR2 SVGIG come from the germline V gene (reference sequence). V shed 4 bases, J shed 5 bases, and the junction held 17 bases outside the gene matches. In nucleotides, the CDR3 is TGTGCCTGGATGGGTCGGGAGGCTTCTCGTAGGCACGAGCAGTACTTC. Its translation: CAWMGREASRRHEQYF.

The CDR3 region is CASSTRYSGNTIYF. CDR3 in DNA: TGTGCCAGTAGTACCAGATACTCTGGAAACACCATATATTTT. V gene TRBV19 combines with J gene TRBJ1-3; D ambiguous. The CDR3 spans 14 residues. V was shortened by 4 bases and J by 0 bases, with 7 bases between the two germline ends. Germline CDR1 and CDR2: LNHDA and SQIVND (reference sequence).

The V call is TRBV5-4, the J call TRBJ2-5, with TRBD1 identical over 7 bases. The CDR3 covers 15 residues. Germline V lookup: CDR1 SGHNT, CDR2 YYREEE (reference sequence). Trimming cost V 3 bases and J 3 bases; bases outside gene matches: 8. The CDR3 spells CASSSVDRYEETQYF. The CDR3, as DNA: TGTGCCAGCAGCTCGGTGGACAGGTACGAAGAGACCCAGTACTTC.

CDR3 in amino acids: CASSPGQASQETQYF. The CDR3 nucleotides are TGTGCCAGCAGTCCAGGACAGGCGAGCCAAGAGACCCAGTACTTC. This sequence joins TRBV27 and TRBJ2-5; 7 bases map to TRBD1. CDR1 and CDR2 (germline): MNHEY, SMNVEV (reference sequence). With V trimmed by 5 bases and J by 1 base, 7 bases remained unmatched. CDR3 length: 15 amino acids.

This chain connects TRBV2 to TRBJ2-7; 11 bases are shared with TRBD2. Germline V gene sequence: CDR1 SNHLY, CDR2 FYNNEI. CDR3 length: 15 amino acids. The J segment lost 2 bases and the V segment lost 1 base, leaving 1 base of the junction unmatched. The CDR3 reads CASSEGGLAAYEQYF. The DNA of the CDR3 is TGTGCCAGCAGTGAAGGGGGACTAGCGGCCTACGAGCAGTACTTC. The full variable domain, rest sourced from reference TRBV2 and TRBJ2-7, is EPEVTQTPSHQVTQMGQEVILRCVPISNHLYFYWYRQILGQKVEFLVSFYNNEISEKSEIFDDQFSVERPDGSNFTLKIRSTKLEDSAMYFCASSEGGLAAYEQYFGPGTRLTVT.

The DNA of the CDR3 is TGTGCCAGCTCACCACTTTTCTCGTACAATGAGCAGTTCTTC. Protein product: CASSPLFSYNEQFF. The rearrangement uses TRBV18 and TRBJ2-1; D ambiguous. Germline CDR1 reads KGHSH; CDR2 reads LQKENI. The ends were cut back, 1 base at V and 4 bases at J, with 8 bases in the middle. The CDR3 covers 14 residues.

The chain links TRBV30 to TRBJ2-1, with TRBD1 matching 10 bases. Germline CDR1 and CDR2: GTSNPN and SVGIG (reference sequence). CDR3 length equals 14 residues. As DNA, the CDR3 is TGTGCTTTCGCCTCAGACAGGGGGCGAAATGAGCAGTTCTTC. Translation gives CAFASDRGRNEQFF.

This clone has just one count. This chain connects TRBV15 to TRBJ1-2; D might be TRBD1 (5 bases). The V end was cut by 0 bases, the J end by 8 bases, with 13 bases between. CDR1 and CDR2 (germline): LNHNV, YYDKDF (reference sequence). The CDR3 has 14 amino acids. CDR3: CATSRDRQGGGYTF. As DNA, the CDR3 is TGTGCCACCAGCAGAGATAGGCAGGGTGGGGGCTACACCTTC. Filled out from reference TRBV15 and TRBJ1-2, the complete variable domain reads DAMVIQNPRYQVTQFGKPVTLSCSQTLNHNVMYWYQQKSSQAPKLLFHYYDKDFNNEADTPDNFQSRRPNTSFCFLDIRSPGLGDTAMYLCATSRDRQGGGYTFGSGTRLTVV.

This chain links TRBV5-6 with TRBJ2-1, with TRBD2 as a possible D gene (5 bases). This CDR3 spans 19 amino acids. V lost 8 bases and J 4 bases, leaving 31 bases between the germline ends. Germline V gene sequence: CDR1 SGHDT, CDR2 YYEEEE. CDR3 nucleotide sequence: TGTGCCAGTTCATTATTATTGGATCGGGCCACTAGGTCGTACAATGAGCAGTTCTTC. It translates to CASSLLLDRATRSYNEQFF.

With regard to this clone: Other DNA sequences in the sample encode the same CDR3. This rearrangement joins TRBV7-2 to TRBJ1-3; 8 nucleotides agree with TRBD1. This CDR3 is built from 14 residues. Germline-derived CDR1 and CDR2 are SGHTA and FQGNSA. V was pared by 5 bases and J by 4 bases, with 4 bases of the junction left unmatched. The CDR3, as DNA: TGTGCCAGCAGCACCGGGACAGGAGGAAACACCATATATTTT. This gives the protein CASSTGTGGNTIYF.